This TCR beta chain was sequenced for a study of beta chain features in type 1 diabetes. TCRB transcripts that were expressed got sequenced, as all of the isolated RNA had been reverse transcribed. TCRdb's copy holds only in-frame clones and misses some; the assay was immunoSEQ multiplex PCR. The repertoire holds more than 250,000 clones, with 13% to 15% as singletons. General study points: There was a moderate but significant shortening of TCRB CDR3s in all four CD4+ subsets of Type 1 diabetes patients.

CDR3 size: 16 residues. The V end lost 5 bases, the J end lost 5 bases, and 21 bases lay between the germline ends. The V gene's germline CDR1 is SGHVS and CDR2 FQNEAQ. A note on this clone: Its antigen is currently unknown.

Sample: naive CD4+ T cells from blood. The V call is TRBV7-8, the J call TRBJ2-5; D may be TRBD1 (5 bases). This TCR was sampled from a man aged 25 to 40 with type 1 diabetes. CDR3 coding DNA: TGTGCCAGCAGCCAAGGAAGGCAGGGCGTTAGGGAGACCCAGTACTTC. Encoded protein: CASSQGRQGVRETQYF.